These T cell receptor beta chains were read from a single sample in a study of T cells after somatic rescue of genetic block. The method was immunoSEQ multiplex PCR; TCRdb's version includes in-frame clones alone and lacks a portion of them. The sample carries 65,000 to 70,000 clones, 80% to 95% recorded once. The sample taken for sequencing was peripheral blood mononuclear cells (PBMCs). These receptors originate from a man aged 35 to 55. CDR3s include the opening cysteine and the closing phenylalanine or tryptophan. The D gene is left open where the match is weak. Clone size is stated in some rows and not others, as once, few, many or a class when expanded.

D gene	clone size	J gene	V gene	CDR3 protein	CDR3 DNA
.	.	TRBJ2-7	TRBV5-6	CASRSLGRGPYEQYF	TGTGCCAGCAGGTCTCTCGGGCGTGGGCCCTACGAGCAGTACTTC
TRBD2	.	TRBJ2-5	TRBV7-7	CASSPSRGGRETQYF	TGTGCTAGCAGCCCCTCTCGGGGCGGGAGAGAGACCCAGTACTTC
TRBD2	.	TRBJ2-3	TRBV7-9	CASSLVGLAGTDTQYF	TGTGCCAGCAGCTTAGTTGGGCTAGCGGGCACAGATACGCAGTATTTT
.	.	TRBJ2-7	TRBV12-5	CASGLVLGITNSYEQYF	TGTGCTAGTGGTTTGGTACTCGGGATTACAAACTCCTACGAGCAGTACTTC
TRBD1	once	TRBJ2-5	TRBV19	CASSIAGGGKTQYF	TGTGCCAGTAGTATAGCAGGGGGCGGAAAGACCCAGTACTTC
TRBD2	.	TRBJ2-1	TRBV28	CASSFQLAGRDEQFF	TGTGCCAGCAGTTTTCAGCTAGCGGGAAGGGATGAGCAGTTCTTC
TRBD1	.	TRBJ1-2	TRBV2	CASSEGDSYGYTF	TGTGCCAGCAGTGAAGGGGACAGCTATGGCTACACCTTC
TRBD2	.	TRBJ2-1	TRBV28	CAAGLADNEQFF	TGTGCCGCGGGACTAGCGGACAATGAGCAGTTCTTC
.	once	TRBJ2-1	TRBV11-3	CASSQAGGFGEQFF	TGTGCCAGCAGCCAGGCCGGAGGTTTTGGTGAGCAGTTCTTC
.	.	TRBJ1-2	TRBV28	CASSFGDLRGYTF	TGTGCCAGCAGTTTCGGGGACTTGCGAGGCTACACCTTC
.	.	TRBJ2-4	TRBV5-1	CASSLAEGADIQYF	TGCGCCAGCAGCTTGGCGGAGGGGGCGGACATTCAGTACTTC
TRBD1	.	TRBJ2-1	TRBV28	CASSLDRVDEQFF	TGTGCCAGCAGTTTGGACAGGGTCGATGAGCAGTTCTTC
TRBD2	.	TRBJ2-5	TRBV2	CASRGTSGGETQYF	TGTGCCAGCAGGGGGACTAGCGGGGGTGAGACCCAGTACTTC
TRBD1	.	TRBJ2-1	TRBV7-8	CASSQRTGTGWNEQFF	TGTGCCAGCAGCCAAAGAACCGGGACAGGTTGGAATGAGCAGTTCTTC
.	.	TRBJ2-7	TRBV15	CATSRKRGGGPHEQYF	TGTGCCACCAGCAGAAAACGAGGAGGGGGACCCCACGAGCAGTACTTC
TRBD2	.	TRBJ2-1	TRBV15	CATSRPGLAERNEQFF	TGTGCCACCAGCAGGCCGGGACTAGCGGAAAGGAATGAGCAGTTCTTC
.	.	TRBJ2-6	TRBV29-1	CSARTPIDSGANVLTF	TGCAGCGCCCGGACCCCTATCGACTCTGGGGCCAACGTCCTGACTTTC
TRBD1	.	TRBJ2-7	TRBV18	CASSRRTGDGNYEQYF	TGTGCCAGCTCACGGAGGACAGGGGACGGGAACTACGAGCAGTACTTC
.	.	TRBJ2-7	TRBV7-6	CASSFLGIGEQYF	TGTGCCAGCAGCTTCCTGGGGATCGGCGAGCAGTACTTC
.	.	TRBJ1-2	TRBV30	CAFLVPGAVDYGYTF	TGTGCCTTCCTAGTCCCCGGGGCGGTGGACTATGGCTACACCTTC
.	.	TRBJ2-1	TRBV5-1	CASSLVQGNEQFF	TGCGCCAGCAGCTTGGTCCAGGGGAATGAGCAGTTCTTC
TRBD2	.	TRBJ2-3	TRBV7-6	CASSQRGEVDTQYF	TGTGCCAGCAGCCAGCGGGGGGAGGTAGATACGCAGTATTTT
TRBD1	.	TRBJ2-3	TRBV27	CASRLQGGTDTQYF	TGTGCCAGCAGGTTACAGGGGGGTACAGATACGCAGTATTTT
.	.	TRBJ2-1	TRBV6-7	CASSYSSRDYNEQFF	TGTGCCAGCAGTTACTCTTCCAGGGACTACAATGAGCAGTTCTTC
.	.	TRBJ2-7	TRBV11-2	CASSPPGSGAEQYF	TGTGCCAGCAGCCCCCCAGGGTCGGGCGCCGAGCAGTACTTC
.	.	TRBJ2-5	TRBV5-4	CASSLKAGTETQYF	TGTGCCAGCAGCCTAAAGGCGGGGACGGAGACCCAGTACTTC
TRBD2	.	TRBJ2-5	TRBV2	CASISGGLETQYF	TGTGCCAGTATTAGCGGGGGGTTGGAGACCCAGTACTTC
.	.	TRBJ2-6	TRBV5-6	CASSPRGGRANVLTF	TGTGCCAGCAGCCCCAGGGGTGGCAGGGCCAACGTCCTGACTTTC
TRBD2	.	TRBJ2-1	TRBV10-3	CAISESLWGLAGQSNEQFF	TGTGCCATCAGTGAGTCGCTGTGGGGACTAGCGGGACAATCCAATGAGCAGTTCTTC
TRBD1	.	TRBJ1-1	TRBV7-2	CASSLGQGGYRYLEAFF	TGTGCCAGCAGCTTAGGACAGGGTGGGTATCGATACTTGGAAGCTTTCTTT
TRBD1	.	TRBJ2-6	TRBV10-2	CASRNPGTGSSSGANVLTF	TGCGCCAGCAGAAATCCCGGGACAGGGAGTAGTTCTGGGGCCAACGTCCTGACTTTC